These 21 T cell receptor beta chains share one sample of origin, sequenced in a study of technical replicates of blood from a few donors. Sequencing was performed with immunoSEQ multiplex PCR; in TCRdb, only in-frame clones are kept and a portion is missing. This sample has under 85,000 clones, with around 94% found just once. Sequencing input: T cells isolated from PBMCs. Every receptor here comes from a human donor in good health.

The rearrangement links TRBV11-3 to TRBJ1-1, with 7 bases matching TRBD1. Looked up from germline, CDR1 is SGHNT and CDR2 is YENEEA. The CDR3 length is 17 residues. Trimming cost V 1 base and J 0 bases; bases outside gene matches: 8. Written as DNA, the CDR3 is TGTGCCAGCAGCTTAGGACAGGGAAGTGGCATGAACACTGAAGCTTTCTTT. This gives the protein CASSLGQGSGMNTEAFF.

The V call is TRBV5-4, the J call TRBJ1-1, with 8 bases identical to TRBD1. The CDR3 runs 15 residues. Germline values: CDR1 SGHNT, CDR2 YYREEE (reference sequence). V was clipped by 0 bases and J by 4 bases; unmatched bases: 5. CDR3 nucleotide sequence: TGTGCCAGCAGCTTGGTTGGCCAGGGGGCCACTGAAGCTTTCTTT. Its protein is CASSLVGQGATEAFF.

The gene calls are TRBV6-1 and TRBJ2-1; D gene ambiguous. V was clipped by 2 bases and J by 6 bases, with 14 bases between them. This CDR3 comprises 15 residues. Germline values: CDR1 MNHNS, CDR2 SASEGT. CDR3 region: CASSETVLPGNEQFF. The CDR3 DNA is TGTGCCAGCAGTGAAACGGTCTTACCGGGCAATGAGCAGTTCTTC.

This chain connects TRBV27 to TRBJ1-1, with 7 positions matching TRBD1. CDR3 size: 12 residues. CDR1 MNHEY and CDR2 SMNVEV come from the germline V gene (reference sequence). The junction had 3 bases not matched to a gene; V was cut back by 6 bases and J by 5 bases. The CDR3 sequence is CASRTGWTEAFF. CDR3 DNA: TGTGCCAGCAGGACAGGGTGGACTGAAGCTTTCTTT.

The chain uses TRBV11-3 and TRBJ2-7; D ambiguous. The CDR3 is 11 amino acids. The germline gives CDR1 SGHNT, CDR2 YENEEA. Trimming cost V 6 bases and J 2 bases, with 5 bases left between them. In nucleotides, the CDR3 is TGTGCCAGCAGGCAGGCCTACGAGCAGTACTTC. Translating gives CASRQAYEQYF. Drawing the rest from reference TRBV11-3 and TRBJ2-7, the complete variable domain is EAGVVQSPRYKIIEKKQPVAFWCNPISGHNTLYWYLQNLGQGPELLIRYENEEAVDDSQLPKDRFSAERLKGVDSTLKIQPAELGDSAVYLCASRQAYEQYFGPGTRLTVT.

This clone was seen a few times. The chain recombines TRBV9 with TRBJ2-3; D is perhaps TRBD1 (6 bases). CDR1 and CDR2 from the germline V gene are SGDLS and YYNGEE. Trimming took 0 bases from V and 0 from J, leaving 14 bases between them. CDR3 size: 17 residues. CDR3 loop: CASSVVPTGPSTDTQYF. The DNA for the CDR3 is TGTGCCAGCAGCGTAGTCCCGACAGGACCTAGCACAGATACGCAGTATTTT.

This clone was observed a handful of times. The CDR3 DNA follows: TGTGCCAGCAGCCAAGTAGGGAGTTATACTGAAGCTTTCTTT. Its translation: CASSQVGSYTEAFF. This chain joins TRBV4-2 and TRBJ1-1; no definite D call. The V end lost 1 base, the J end lost 5 bases, and 11 bases lay between the germline ends. Germline V gene lookup returns CDR1 LGHNA and CDR2 YNFKEQ. This CDR3 region has 14 residues.

The V and J genes are TRBV15 and TRBJ2-7, with D maybe TRBD2 (6 bases). V lost 0 bases and J 2 bases, leaving 17 bases between the germline ends. CDR1 and CDR2 (germline): LNHNV, YYDKDF (reference sequence). This CDR3 has 17 amino acids. In DNA form, the CDR3 reads TGTGCCACCAGCAGAGATCTGGCGGGATACAGTCCCTACGAGCAGTACTTC. Protein: CATSRDLAGYSPYEQYF.

The rearrangement links TRBV30 to TRBJ1-2, with 8 positions matching TRBD1. Germline-derived CDR1 and CDR2 are GTSNPN and SVGIG (reference sequence). Trimming took 1 base from V and 1 from J; bases not matched to a gene: 8. This CDR3 is built from 16 residues. For the CDR3, the DNA is TGTGCCTGGAGTGGGACAGGGCTCCCCATTAACTATGGCTACACCTTC. This codes for CAWSGTGLPINYGYTF.

The V gene is TRBV6-1, the J gene TRBJ1-5; the D is unclear. The V gene's germline CDR1 is MNHNS and CDR2 SASEGT. This CDR3 spans 11 amino acids. CDR3 sequence: CAVTAGQPQHF. Here the CDR3 DNA reads TGTGCGGTCACCGCGGGTCAGCCCCAGCATTTT.

The rearrangement joins TRBV5-4 to TRBJ1-1; no reliable D call. Germline CDR1 reads SGHNT; CDR2 reads YYREEE (reference sequence). V was trimmed by 3 bases and J by 8 bases, leaving 8 bases between them. CDR3 length: 11 amino acids. The CDR3 protein is CASSSRVEAFF. CDR3 coding DNA: TGTGCCAGCAGCTCGCGGGTCGAAGCTTTCTTT.

The chain employs TRBV28 and TRBJ2-3; 10 bases line up with TRBD1. This CDR3 region has 15 residues. The V gene's germline CDR1 is MDHEN and CDR2 SYDVKM. V was clipped by 5 bases and J by 2 bases; unmatched bases: 4. CDR3: CASSRTGGPTDTQYF. DNA of the CDR3: TGTGCCAGCAGTCGGACAGGGGGGCCCACAGATACGCAGTATTTT.

This clone appeared a single time. V usage is TRBV6-5 and J usage is TRBJ1-1; D gene ambiguous. This CDR3 spans 14 amino acids. The V gene lost 3 bases and the J gene lost 0 bases, with 8 bases spanning the gap. Germline V lookup: CDR1 MNHEY, CDR2 SVGAGI. CDR3 region: CASSYVAVNTEAFF. The DNA of the CDR3 is TGTGCCAGCAGTTATGTGGCGGTGAACACTGAAGCTTTCTTT.

The chain uses TRBV7-2 and TRBJ1-3, with D maybe TRBD1 (5 bases). V was cut by 1 base and J by 0 bases, with 7 bases left in between. This CDR3 is 15 amino acids long. The germline CDR1 and CDR2 sequences are SGHTA and FQGNSA. CDR3 residues: CASSLGDSSGNTIYF. The CDR3 DNA reads TGTGCCAGCAGCTTAGGAGACAGCTCTGGAAACACCATATATTTT.

This clone was counted a few times. The chain joins TRBV5-4 to TRBJ2-1, with 7 bases lining up with TRBD1. Germline CDR1 SGHNT, CDR2 YYREEE (reference sequence). With V trimmed by 4 bases and J by 12 bases, 19 bases remained unmatched. This CDR3 spans 16 amino acids. CDR3 DNA sequence: TGTGCCAGCAGCGGATCTTCGGGACAGAATCCTAGTGTGCAGTTCTTC. It yields the protein CASSGSSGQNPSVQFF.

The V call is TRBV6-1, the J call TRBJ2-2; 8 positions agree with TRBD2. CDR3 size: 16 residues. Per the germline V gene, CDR1 is MNHNS and CDR2 is SASEGT. Unmatched junction bases numbered 3, after V lost 2 bases and J lost 1 base. The CDR3 DNA is TGTGCCAGCAGTGAACTTACTAGCGGGAACACCGGGGAGCTGTTTTTT. Its translation is CASSELTSGNTGELFF.

The chain uses TRBV10-2 and TRBJ1-2; 12 nucleotides match TRBD1. Per germline, CDR1 WSHSY and CDR2 SAAADI. This CDR3 has 17 amino acids. V shed 3 bases and J 7 bases; nucleotides not matched to a gene: 12. As DNA, the CDR3 is TGCGCCAGCAGTGATTCGGGACAGGGGGCTCACCTCGCTGGCTACACCTTC. It encodes CASSDSGQGAHLAGYTF.

The CDR3 bases are TGTGCCACCAGACAGACCACCTCTGGAAACACCATATATTTT. Translating gives CATRQTTSGNTIYF. This chain links TRBV27 with TRBJ1-3; D perhaps matches TRBD1 (5 bases). CDR1 and CDR2 (germline): MNHEY, SMNVEV (reference sequence). Trimming removed 10 bases from V and 0 bases from J, with 13 bases in between. The CDR3 spans 14 residues.

This rearrangement joins TRBV27 to TRBJ1-2; TRBD1 is a possible D gene (5 bases). CDR3 length: 13 residues. The germline CDR1 and CDR2 sequences are MNHEY and SMNVEV (reference sequence). The V end lost 2 bases, the J end lost 5 bases, and 9 bases lay between the germline ends. DNA for the CDR3: TGTGCCAGCAGTTTAACGGCAGGGTATGGCTACACCTTC. It specifies CASSLTAGYGYTF.

The J gene is TRBJ2-1, the V gene TRBV28; D is ambiguous. The CDR3 consists of 16 residues. The germline V gene encodes CDR1 MDHEN and CDR2 SYDVKM. Trimming took 6 bases from V and 5 from J, leaving 20 bases between them. The CDR3 is CASSSLLEVWNNEQFF. DNA for the CDR3: TGTGCCAGCAGCTCCCTCCTAGAGGTATGGAACAATGAGCAGTTCTTC.

This clone has just one count. This chain joins TRBV13 and TRBJ2-3; 8 bases match TRBD2. The CDR3 is 15 amino acids. Trimming removed 3 bases from V and 3 bases from J; junction bases left unmatched: 5. Looked up from germline, CDR1 is PRHDT and CDR2 is FYEKMQ (reference sequence). CDR3 sequence: CASSFKRESTDTQYF. The CDR3, as DNA: TGTGCCAGCAGCTTTAAGCGGGAGAGTACAGATACGCAGTATTTT.